This is a list of T cell receptor beta chains from one sample in a study of T cells of healthy individuals. A single record per CDR3 protein comes from TCRdb applying MiXCR to the 5' RACE reads. The sample records some 82,000 distinct CDR3 sequences, roughly 5% being singletons. Source of these receptors: a female donor in good health. The CDR3 runs from the conserved cysteine through the conserved F or W. The D gene is left open where the match is weak. Some rows mark clone size as missing; the rest say once, few, many or name a class of expanded clone.

>TRBD2|TRBV27|many|TRBJ2-3
CASSSSGRAGTDTQYF
>.|TRBV4-1|.|TRBJ1-1
CASSQPARGINEAFF
>TRBD2|TRBV7-9|few|TRBJ2-7
CASSFYSGRRDEQYF
>.|TRBV28|few|TRBJ2-1
CASSLARKNEQFF
>TRBD2|TRBV7-9|many|TRBJ2-3
CASRSGGADTQYF
>.|TRBV29-1|many|TRBJ2-2
CSVEGARATGELFF
>.|TRBV7-2|few|TRBJ2-3
CASAKMPSTDTQYF
>TRBD2|TRBV6-5|many|TRBJ2-2
CASRLSGRVTGELFF
>.|TRBV29-1|many|TRBJ2-2
CSVTRDRNTGELFF
>.|TRBV6-5|.|TRBJ1-2
CASNPVSRVVDYGYTF
>TRBD1|TRBV4-1|many|TRBJ2-2
CASSQADRGVTGELFF
>.|TRBV12-3/TRBV12-4|many|TRBJ1-3
CASSLAADSSGNTIYF
>.|TRBV20-1|many|TRBJ1-4
CSAPKGGSNEKLFF
>.|TRBV27|many|TRBJ2-7
CASSLIPPGYEQYF
>TRBD1|TRBV5-8|few|TRBJ2-7
CASSGDRGVYEQYF
>TRBD2|TRBV7-9|many|TRBJ2-7
CASSSTSGSPRYF
>.|TRBV12-3/TRBV12-4|many|TRBJ1-5
CASNGAGNNQPQHF
>.|TRBV24-1|many|TRBJ2-3
CATEGLRDTQYF
>TRBD2|TRBV11-1|.|TRBJ2-3
CASSLWGLAGGNTQYF
>TRBD1|TRBV7-9|many|TRBJ2-6
CASSFRGPTGANVLTF
>TRBD1|TRBV28|.|TRBJ2-7
CASNLGGQGSYEQYF
>.|TRBV28|.|TRBJ2-1
CASSWHPNEQFF
>TRBD2|TRBV20-1|many|TRBJ2-1
CSARGAGLAGLGEQFF
>.|TRBV30|few|TRBJ1-1
CAWSGQGIAFF
>.|TRBV12-3/TRBV12-4|many|TRBJ2-7
CASSFPGASVSYEQYF
>.|TRBV10-3|many|TRBJ1-1
CAISSIQGILGNTEAFF
>TRBD2|TRBV7-2|many|TRBJ2-1
CASSFRLAGGLTYNEQFF
>TRBD2|TRBV7-2|.|TRBJ2-3
CASTLSRGGTDTQYF
>.|TRBV6-5|.|TRBJ1-1
CASSYSYGTEAFF